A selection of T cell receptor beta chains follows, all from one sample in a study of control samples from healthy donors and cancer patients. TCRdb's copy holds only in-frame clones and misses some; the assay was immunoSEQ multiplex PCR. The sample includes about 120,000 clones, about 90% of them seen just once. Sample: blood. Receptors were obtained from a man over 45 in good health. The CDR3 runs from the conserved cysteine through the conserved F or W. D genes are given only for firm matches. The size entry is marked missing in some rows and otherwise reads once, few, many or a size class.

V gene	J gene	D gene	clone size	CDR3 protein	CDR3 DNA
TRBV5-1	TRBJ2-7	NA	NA	CASSPSSLGLYEQYF	TGCGCCAGCAGCCCTAGTAGTCTTGGCCTCTACGAGCAGTACTTC
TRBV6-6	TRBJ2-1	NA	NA	CASSYQGYNEQFF	TGTGCCAGCAGTTATCAGGGGTACAATGAGCAGTTCTTC
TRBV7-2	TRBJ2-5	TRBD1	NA	CASSSFGQVKTQYF	TGTGCCAGCAGCTCCTTCGGACAGGTGAAGACCCAGTACTTC
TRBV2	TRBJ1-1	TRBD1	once	CASSGDRGGTEAFF	TGTGCCAGCAGCGGTGACAGGGGCGGAACTGAAGCTTTCTTT
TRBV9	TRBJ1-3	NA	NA	CASSPRGGDGGNTIYF	TGTGCCAGCAGCCCCCGGGGAGGGGATGGTGGAAACACCATATATTTT
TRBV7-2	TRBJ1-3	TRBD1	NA	CASSPRQGATGNTIYF	TGTGCCAGCAGTCCGAGACAGGGGGCTACAGGAAACACCATATATTTT
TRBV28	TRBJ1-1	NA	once	CASSFLRENTEAFF	TGTGCCAGCAGTTTTCTTAGGGAGAACACTGAAGCTTTCTTT
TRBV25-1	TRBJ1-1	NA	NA	CASAPQGTTEAFF	TGTGCCAGCGCCCCGCAGGGGACAACTGAAGCTTTCTTT
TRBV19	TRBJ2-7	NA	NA	CASSIAGSSYEQYF	TGTGCCAGTAGTATAGCGGGCAGCTCCTACGAGCAGTACTTC
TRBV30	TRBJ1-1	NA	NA	CAWNFGQTEAFF	TGTGCCTGGAATTTTGGGCAAACTGAAGCTTTCTTT
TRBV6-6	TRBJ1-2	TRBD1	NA	CASRPAGQGSYGYTF	TGTGCCAGCAGACCAGCGGGACAGGGAAGTTATGGCTACACCTTC
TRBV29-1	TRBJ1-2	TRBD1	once	CSVELGTVDGYTF	TGCAGCGTAGAGCTGGGGACAGTGGACGGCTACACCTTC
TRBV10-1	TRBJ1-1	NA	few	CASSPGTQIIGNTEAFF	TGCGCCAGCAGTCCCGGGACCCAGATTATCGGGAACACTGAAGCTTTCTTT
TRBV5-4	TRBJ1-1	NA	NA	CASSRRGANTEAFF	TGTGCCAGCAGCCGCCGGGGGGCGAACACTGAAGCTTTCTTT
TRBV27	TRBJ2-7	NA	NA	CASSLAGGGAYEQYF	TGTGCCAGCAGTTTGGCCGGTGGCGGGGCCTACGAGCAGTACTTC
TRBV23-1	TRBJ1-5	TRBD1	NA	CASSQSGQGARQPQHF	TGCGCCAGCAGTCAATCGGGCCAGGGGGCCAGGCAGCCCCAGCATTTT
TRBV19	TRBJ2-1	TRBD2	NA	CASSRVAGPLNEQFF	TGTGCCAGTAGTAGAGTAGCGGGGCCACTCAACGAGCAGTTCTTC
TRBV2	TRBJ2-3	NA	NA	CASSEADTQYF	TGTGCCAGCAGTGAAGCCGATACGCAGTATTTT
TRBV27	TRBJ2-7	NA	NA	CASSTGSVYEQYF	TGTGCCAGCAGCACGGGGTCCGTCTACGAGCAGTACTTC
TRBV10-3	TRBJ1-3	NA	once	CAISGQARSGNTIYF	TGTGCCATCAGTGGACAGGCTCGCTCTGGAAACACCATATATTTT